These 2 T cell receptor beta chains came from one sample sequenced in a study of Ad26.COV2.S vaccination and SARS-CoV-2 variants. Treatment specified: around 19 received Ad26.COV2.S at low or high dose, single or two shots; a few received placebo; per-sample allocation not given. Vaccine and placebo recipients were sampled on day 63 after the first injection. Method: immunoSEQ multiplex PCR; TCRdb's copy keeps in-frame clones and lacks some. The sample carries 350,000 to 550,000 clones, about 88% recorded once. The sample consisted of peripheral blood, taken in a trial of Ad26.COV2.S vaccine versus placebo. The source is a person between 18 and 59 years old who received the Ad26.COV2.S COVID-19 vaccine or a placebo.

V usage is TRBV15 and J usage is TRBJ1-5; maybe TRBD1 (5 bases). Trimming cost V 0 bases and J 6 bases, with 6 bases left between them. CDR1 and CDR2 from the germline V gene are LNHNV and YYDKDF (reference sequence). CDR3 length: 13 residues. The CDR3 spells CATSRDGGQPQHF. In DNA form, the CDR3 reads TGTGCCACCAGCAGAGATGGGGGTCAGCCCCAGCATTTT.

This clone occurred once. The chain is built from TRBV5-1 and TRBJ1-5; maybe TRBD1 (5 bases). The V end was cut by 2 bases, the J end by 7 bases, with 16 bases between. CDR1 is SGHRS and CDR2 is YFSETQ in the germline V gene. CDR3 size: 15 residues. CDR3 in amino acids: CASSFSGPGDQPQHF. CDR3 in DNA: TGCGCCAGCAGCTTCTCGGGGCCGGGGGACCAGCCCCAGCATTTT.